This TCR beta chain stems from a study of blood T cell repertoires in COVID-19. Using immunoSEQ multiplex PCR, the repertoire was profiled, and TCRdb retains in-frame clones only, with some absent. The sample lists about 26,000 clones, about 90% seen once, with around 2.8% in the top ten. The V gene lost 4 bases and the J gene lost 2 bases, with 24 bases spanning the gap. The CDR3 runs 19 residues. Germline CDR1 and CDR2: SGHDN and FVKESK. The chain uses TRBV14 and TRBJ2-1; weak D call: TRBD2 (9 bases). Source material: peripheral blood. The sequence was obtained from a human donor in a cohort sampled during active COVID-19. In nucleotides, the CDR3 is TGTGCCAGCAGCCGGGTGGCAGGGGGCATAGCGGGGGCCTACAATGAGCAGTTCTTC. Its translation is CASSRVAGGIAGAYNEQFF.